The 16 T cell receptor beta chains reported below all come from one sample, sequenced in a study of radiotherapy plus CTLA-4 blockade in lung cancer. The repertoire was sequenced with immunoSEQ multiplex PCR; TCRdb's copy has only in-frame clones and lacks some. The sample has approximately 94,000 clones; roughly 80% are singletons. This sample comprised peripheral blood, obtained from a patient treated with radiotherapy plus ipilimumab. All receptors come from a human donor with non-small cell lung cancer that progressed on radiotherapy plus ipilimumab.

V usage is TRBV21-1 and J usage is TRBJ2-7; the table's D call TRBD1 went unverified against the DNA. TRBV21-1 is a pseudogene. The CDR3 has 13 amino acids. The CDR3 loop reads CAIVGTVSYEQYF. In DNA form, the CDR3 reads TGTGCCATCGTTGGGACAGTCTCCTACGAGCAGTACTTC.

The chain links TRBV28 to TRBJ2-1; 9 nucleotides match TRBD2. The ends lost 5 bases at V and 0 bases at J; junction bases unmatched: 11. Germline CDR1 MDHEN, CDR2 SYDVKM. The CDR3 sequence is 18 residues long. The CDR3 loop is CASSPPPGSGGSYNEQFF. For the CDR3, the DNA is TGTGCCAGCAGTCCCCCCCCGGGTAGCGGGGGCTCCTACAATGAGCAGTTCTTC.

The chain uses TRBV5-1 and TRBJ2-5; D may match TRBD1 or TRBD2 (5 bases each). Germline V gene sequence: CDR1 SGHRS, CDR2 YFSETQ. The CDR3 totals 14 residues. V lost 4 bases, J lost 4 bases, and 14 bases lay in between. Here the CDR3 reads CASSAGTLGETQYF. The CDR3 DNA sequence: TGCGCCAGCAGCGCAGGGACCTTGGGAGAGACCCAGTACTTC.

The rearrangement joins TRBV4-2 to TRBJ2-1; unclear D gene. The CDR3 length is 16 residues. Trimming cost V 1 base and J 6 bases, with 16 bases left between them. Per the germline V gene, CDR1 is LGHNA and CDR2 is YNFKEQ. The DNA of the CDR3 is TGTGCCAGCAGCCAAGTTAGGGATCGTCGGAGCAATGAGCAGTTCTTC. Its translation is CASSQVRDRRSNEQFF.

The CDR3 sequence: CASYTGDSKSYNEQFF. CDR3 coding DNA: TGTGCCAGCTACACTGGGGACTCAAAGTCCTACAATGAGCAGTTCTTC. The chain has TRBV18 and TRBJ2-1, with a tentative D call TRBD2 (6 bases). The CDR3 runs to 16 residues. CDR1 is KGHSH and CDR2 is LQKENI in the germline V gene. Trimming removed 7 bases from V and 1 base from J, with 17 bases in between. The full variable domain, rest sourced from reference TRBV18 and TRBJ2-1, is NAGVMQNPRHLVRRRGQEARLRCSPMKGHSHVYWYRQLPEEGLKFMVYLQKENIIDESGMPKERFSAEFPKEGPSILRIQQVVRGDSAAYFCASYTGDSKSYNEQFFGPGTRLTVL.

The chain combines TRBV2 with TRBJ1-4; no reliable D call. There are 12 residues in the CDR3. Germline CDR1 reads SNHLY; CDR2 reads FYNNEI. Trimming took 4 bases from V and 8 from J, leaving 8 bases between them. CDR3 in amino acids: CASSGVGEKLFF. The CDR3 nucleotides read TGTGCCAGCAGTGGGGTGGGCGAAAAACTGTTTTTT.

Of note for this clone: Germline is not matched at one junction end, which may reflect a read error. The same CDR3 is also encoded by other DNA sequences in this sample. The CDR3 sequence is CASSRKEGLAGMNEQFF. CDR3 sequence (DNA): TGTGCCAGCAGTAGGAAGGAGGGACTAGCGGGAATGAATGAGCAATTCTTC. The genes are TRBV28 and TRBJ2-1; TRBD2 agrees at 13 bases. Per germline, CDR1 MDHEN and CDR2 SYDVKM. The CDR3 is made up of 17 amino acids.

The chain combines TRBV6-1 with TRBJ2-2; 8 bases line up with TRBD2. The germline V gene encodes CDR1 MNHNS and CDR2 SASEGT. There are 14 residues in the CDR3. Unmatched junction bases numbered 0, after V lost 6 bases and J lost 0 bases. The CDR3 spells CASRLAANTGELFF. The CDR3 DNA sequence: TGTGCCAGCAGACTAGCGGCGAACACCGGGGAGCTGTTTTTT.

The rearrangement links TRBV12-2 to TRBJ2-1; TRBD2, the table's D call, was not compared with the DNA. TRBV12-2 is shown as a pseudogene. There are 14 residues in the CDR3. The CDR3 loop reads CASRQGGGRSEQFF. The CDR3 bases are TGTGCAAGTCGCCAGGGAGGTGGGCGCAGTGAGCAGTTCTTC.

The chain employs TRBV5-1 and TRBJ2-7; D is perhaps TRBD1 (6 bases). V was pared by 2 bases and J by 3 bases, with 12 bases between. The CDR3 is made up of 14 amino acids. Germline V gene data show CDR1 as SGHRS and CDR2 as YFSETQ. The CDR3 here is CASSLGTIVYEQYF. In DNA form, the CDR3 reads TGCGCCAGCAGCTTAGGGACAATCGTCTACGAGCAGTACTTC.

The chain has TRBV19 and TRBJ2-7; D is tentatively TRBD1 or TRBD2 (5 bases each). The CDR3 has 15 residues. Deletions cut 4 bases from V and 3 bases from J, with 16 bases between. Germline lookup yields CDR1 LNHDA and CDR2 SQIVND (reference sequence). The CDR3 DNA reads TGTGCCAGTAGTACCGAGGGGAAGGGGCACTACGAGCAGTACTTC. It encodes CASSTEGKGHYEQYF.

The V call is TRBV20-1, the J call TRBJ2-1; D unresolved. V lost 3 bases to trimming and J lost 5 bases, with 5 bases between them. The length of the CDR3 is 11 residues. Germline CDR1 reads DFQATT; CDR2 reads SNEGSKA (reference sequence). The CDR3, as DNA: TGCAGTGCTAGCGGCAACAATGAGCAGTTCTTC. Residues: CSASGNNEQFF.

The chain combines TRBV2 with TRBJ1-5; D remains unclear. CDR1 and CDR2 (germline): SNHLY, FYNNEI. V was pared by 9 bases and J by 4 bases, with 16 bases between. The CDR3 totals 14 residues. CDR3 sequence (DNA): TGTGCCAGTACGGAGAACACGGCAAATCAGCCCCAGCATTTT. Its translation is CASTENTANQPQHF. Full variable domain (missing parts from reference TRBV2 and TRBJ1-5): EPEVTQTPSHQVTQMGQEVILRCVPISNHLYFYWYRQILGQKVEFLVSFYNNEISEKSEIFDDQFSVERPDGSNFTLKIRSTKLEDSAMYFCASTENTANQPQHFGDGTRLSIL.

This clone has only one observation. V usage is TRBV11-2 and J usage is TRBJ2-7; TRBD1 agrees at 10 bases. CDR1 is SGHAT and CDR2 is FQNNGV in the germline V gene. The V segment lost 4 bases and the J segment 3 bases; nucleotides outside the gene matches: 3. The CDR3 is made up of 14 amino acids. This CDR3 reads CASSSGQGRYEQYV. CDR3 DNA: TGTGCCAGCAGCTCGGGACAGGGGCGCTACGAGCAGTACGTC.

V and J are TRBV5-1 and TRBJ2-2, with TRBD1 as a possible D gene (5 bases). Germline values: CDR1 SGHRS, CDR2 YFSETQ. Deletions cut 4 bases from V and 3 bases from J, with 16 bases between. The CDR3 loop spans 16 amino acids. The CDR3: CASSPRAGWDTGELFF. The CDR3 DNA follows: TGCGCCAGCAGCCCCCGTGCAGGGTGGGACACCGGGGAGCTGTTTTTT.

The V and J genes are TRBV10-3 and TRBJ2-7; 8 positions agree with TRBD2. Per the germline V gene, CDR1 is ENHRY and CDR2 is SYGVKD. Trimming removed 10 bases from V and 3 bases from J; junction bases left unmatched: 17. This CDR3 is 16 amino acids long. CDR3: CASCQNPQRECYEQYF. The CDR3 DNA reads TGTGCCAGCTGCCAAAACCCTCAGCGGGAGTGCTACGAGCAGTACTTC.